This TCR beta chain derives from a study of CD8 T cells in Susac syndrome. cDNA came from approximately 0.5 to 1 ug RNA primed by random hexamers. TCRdb reanalysed the immunoSEQ multiplex PCR reads using MiXCR and keeps one entry per CDR3 protein. The sample lists approximately 150,000 distinct CDR3 sequences; just under 95% were seen once. CDR3 length: 13 amino acids. CDR1 is LGHNA and CDR2 is YNFKEQ in the germline V gene. V lost 0 bases to trimming and J lost 5 bases, with 8 bases between them. The chain recombines TRBV4-2 with TRBJ2-7, with a tentative D call TRBD2 (5 bases). Material for sequencing was CD4+ T cells from PBMCs. This TCR was recovered from a human donor in good health. Written as DNA, the CDR3 is TGTGCCAGCAGCCAAGATCGACTACACGAGCAGTACTTC. It specifies CASSQDRLHEQYF.